These 31 T cell receptor beta chains were sequenced from one sample in a study of beta chain features in type 1 diabetes. Isolated RNA was reverse transcribed in full, so expressed TCRB transcripts were sequenced. The protocol was immunoSEQ multiplex PCR, while the TCRdb copy is restricted to in-frame clones and leaves out a portion. The sample includes about 140,000 clones, around a tenth of them seen just once. The sample consisted of central memory CD4+ T cells from blood. These receptor sequences come from a woman aged 40 to 55 in good health.

This clone was observed a handful of times. The CDR3 DNA is TGTGCCACCAGCAACAACCGGGACAGGGTTCTTACGTACACTGAAGCTTTCTTT. Its translation is CATSNNRDRVLTYTEAFF. This sequence joins TRBV15 and TRBJ1-1; 9 nucleotides agree with TRBD1. This CDR3 is 18 amino acids long. Germline CDR1 is LNHNV and CDR2 is YYDKDF (reference sequence). Trimming removed 4 bases from V and 3 bases from J; junction bases left unmatched: 15.

The rearrangement links TRBV7-2 to TRBJ1-5, with D unclear. CDR1 and CDR2 from the germline V gene are SGHTA and FQGNSA. Trimming shortened V by 2 bases and J by 2 bases, and 7 bases separated the two germline ends. The CDR3 spans 14 residues. The CDR3 DNA reads as TGTGCCAGCAGCTTAAAGCCTGGCAATCAGCCCCAGCATTTT. As protein: CASSLKPGNQPQHF. The full variable domain, rest sourced from reference TRBV7-2 and TRBJ1-5, is GAGVSQSPSNKVTEKGKDVELRCDPISGHTALYWYRQSLGQGLEFLIYFQGNSAPDKSGLPSDRFSAERTGGSVSTLTIQRTQQEDSAVYLCASSLKPGNQPQHFGDGTRLSIL.

The chain links TRBV5-1 to TRBJ1-2; a weak D match, TRBD1 (6 bases). Trimming cost V 0 bases and J 0 bases, with 12 bases left between them. The CDR3 runs 16 residues. Germline-derived CDR1 and CDR2 are SGHRS and YFSETQ. CDR3 bases: TGCGCCAGCAGCTTGGGACAGGCCAATTCTAACTATGGCTACACCTTC. Translation: CASSLGQANSNYGYTF. The whole variable domain, filled in from reference TRBV5-1 and TRBJ1-2, reads KAGVTQTPRYLIKTRGQQVTLSCSPISGHRSVSWYQQTPGQGLQFLFEYFSETQRNKGNFPGRFSGRQFSNSRSEMNVSTLELGDSALYLCASSLGQANSNYGYTFGSGTRLTVV.

There are many counts of this clone. The chain couples TRBV29-1 to TRBJ1-2, with D unresolved. The CDR3 runs 12 residues. V gave up 5 bases and J gave up 8 bases, with 15 bases separating them. Germline V CDR1 and CDR2: SQVTM, ANQGSEA. The CDR3 coding sequence is TGCAGCGTTTCCCACGTATCTGAGGGCTACACCTTC. Residues: CSVSHVSEGYTF.

The sample holds many counts of this clone. The CDR3: CATSNKAGYTDTQYF. In nucleotides, the CDR3 is TGTGCCACCAGCAATAAAGCGGGGTACACAGATACGCAGTATTTT. The chain uses TRBV15 and TRBJ2-3; TRBD2 matches at 7 bases. The CDR3 runs to 15 residues. Germline CDR1 LNHNV, CDR2 YYDKDF (reference sequence). Trimming took 4 bases from V and 2 from J; bases not matched to a gene: 6.

The J gene is TRBJ2-5, the V gene TRBV7-6, with a possible D match to TRBD1 (5 bases). Germline CDR1 is SGHVS and CDR2 is FNYEAQ. The CDR3 is 11 amino acids. Trimming removed 9 bases from V and 5 bases from J, with 10 bases in between. In DNA, the CDR3 is TGTGCCAGTCAGGGTGGGGAGACCCAGTACTTC. Amino acid sequence: CASQGGETQYF.

The CDR3 here is CASSEDRVTGELFF. The CDR3 DNA follows: TGCGCCAGCAGTGAGGACAGGGTCACCGGGGAGCTGTTTTTT. The V call is TRBV10-1, the J call TRBJ2-2; 7 nucleotides align to TRBD1. The germline V gene encodes CDR1 WNHNN and CDR2 SYGVQD (reference sequence). This CDR3 is built from 14 residues. V trimming: 2 bases; J trimming: 4 bases; junction bases outside the gene matches: 1.

A few counts support this clone. The rearrangement links TRBV28 to TRBJ1-2, with D possibly matching TRBD1 (6 bases). V was clipped by 5 bases and J by 7 bases, with 11 bases between them. Germline V gene data show CDR1 as MDHEN and CDR2 as SYDVKM. The CDR3 covers 12 residues. CDR3 sequence reads: CASSLDRFGYTF. CDR3 DNA: TGTGCCAGCAGTCTGGACAGATTTGGCTACACCTTC.

This clone was counted between two and nine times. V and J are TRBV10-3 and TRBJ1-1; 7 bases agree with TRBD1. This CDR3 has 17 amino acids. CDR1 and CDR2 (germline): ENHRY, SYGVKD. V lost 2 bases to trimming and J lost 0 bases; unmatched junction nucleotides: 9. The CDR3 DNA sequence: TGTGCCATCAGTGAGGGTGTGACAGGGTCTATGAACACTGAAGCTTTCTTT. This sequence encodes CAISEGVTGSMNTEAFF.

This clone occurred a few times. The chain employs TRBV19 and TRBJ1-5, with D perhaps TRBD1 (5 bases). CDR3 length: 16 residues. Germline CDR1 is LNHDA and CDR2 is SQIVND (reference sequence). Trimming took off 4 bases at V and 1 base at J, with 14 bases between the two ends. CDR3 in amino acids: CASSTHLDRSNQPQHF. DNA of the CDR3: TGTGCCAGTAGTACCCATCTAGACAGAAGCAATCAGCCCCAGCATTTT.

The table lists this clone with a few counts. This rearrangement joins TRBV7-8 to TRBJ1-2; the D is unclear. Trimming pared 5 bases from V and 7 bases from J, leaving 11 bases between. The CDR3 is 12 residues long. CDR1 is SGHVS, CDR2 FQNEAQ, per germline. CDR3 in DNA: TGTGCCAGCAGCCCCCAGCGGGTTGGCTACACCTTC. As protein: CASSPQRVGYTF.

In this sample, this clone turned up a few times. The genes are TRBV6-6 and TRBJ2-7; TRBD2 aligns across 8 bases. Losses at the gene ends were 6 bases for V and 3 bases for J; bases not matched to a gene: 10. Germline loops: CDR1 MNHNY, CDR2 SVGAGI (reference sequence). This CDR3 has 15 residues. DNA for the CDR3: TGTGCCAGCAGCCCCCTGGGGGGGACTAGCTACGAGCAGTACTTC. It translates to CASSPLGGTSYEQYF.

The chain has TRBV5-1 and TRBJ1-4, with 8 bases that match TRBD1. Germline V lookup: CDR1 SGHRS, CDR2 YFSETQ. J was trimmed by 5 bases and V by 0 bases; bases with no gene match: 9. CDR3 length: 17 residues. CDR3 in DNA: TGCGCCAGCAGCTTGGGTCTAAGGGGACAGGAGAATGAAAAACTGTTTTTT. Its protein is CASSLGLRGQENEKLFF.

This clone was seen a handful of times. The genes are TRBV2 and TRBJ1-5, with D perhaps matching TRBD1 (5 bases). Germline CDR1 and CDR2: SNHLY and FYNNEI. V dropped 2 bases and J dropped 11 bases, with 16 bases sitting between them. The CDR3 runs to 14 residues. CDR3 coding DNA: TGTGCCAGCAGTGAAATGGACACCGATTTTGCCCAGCATTTT. As protein: CASSEMDTDFAQHF.

This clone occurred a few times. This rearrangement joins TRBV19 to TRBJ2-6; 7 bases agree with TRBD1. The CDR3 runs 15 residues. Looked up from germline, CDR1 is LNHDA and CDR2 is SQIVND (reference sequence). Trimming took 8 bases from V and 4 from J; bases not matched to a gene: 8. The CDR3 sequence: CASQTGTTGANVLTF. CDR3 DNA: TGTGCCAGTCAGACAGGGACGACCGGGGCCAACGTCCTGACTTTC.

The chain links TRBV7-2 to TRBJ2-3; TRBD2 might be the D (5 bases). This CDR3 is 12 amino acids long. Germline V gene lookup returns CDR1 SGHTA and CDR2 FQGNSA. V lost 5 bases and J 9 bases, leaving 12 bases between the germline ends. The CDR3 reads CASSRTGKTQYF. DNA for the CDR3: TGTGCCAGCAGCCGGACGGGGAAGACGCAGTATTTT. The full variable domain, its missing parts supplied by reference TRBV7-2 and TRBJ2-3, is GAGVSQSPSNKVTEKGKDVELRCDPISGHTALYWYRQSLGQGLEFLIYFQGNSAPDKSGLPSDRFSAERTGGSVSTLTIQRTQQEDSAVYLCASSRTGKTQYFGPGTRLTVL.

The V gene is TRBV6-1, the J gene TRBJ2-5; D is ambiguous. With the DNA end fitting TRBJ2-7 better, the J assignment may be wrong. Per germline, CDR1 MNHNS and CDR2 SASEGT. This CDR3 spans 12 amino acids. The CDR3 sequence: CASSEQAYEQYF. The CDR3 DNA is TGTGCCAGCAGTGAACAAGCGTACGAGCAGTACTTC.

This rearrangement joins TRBV11-2 to TRBJ2-5, with D perhaps TRBD2 (7 bases). Trimming removed 0 bases from V and 5 bases from J, with 16 bases in between. CDR3 length: 16 amino acids. Germline CDR1 and CDR2: SGHAT and FQNNGV. CDR3 sequence: CASSLDYAGARETQYF. The CDR3 nucleotides are TGTGCCAGCAGCTTAGATTACGCGGGGGCCCGGGAGACCCAGTACTTC.

Only a few counts were recorded for this clone. This chain links TRBV5-6 with TRBJ2-7; TRBD2 matches at 12 bases. The CDR3 length is 14 residues. V trimming: 4 bases; J trimming: 8 bases; junction bases outside the gene matches: 7. Germline lookup yields CDR1 SGHDT and CDR2 YYEEEE. CDR3 in DNA: TGTGCCAGCAGCCTAGGACTAGCGGGGATGAAGCAGTACTTC. Translation: CASSLGLAGMKQYF.

This clone has just a few counts. The CDR3 sequence is CASSAQLAGRGEQYF. The CDR3 DNA is TGTGCCAGCAGCGCACAACTAGCGGGGCGAGGGGAGCAGTACTTC. J is TRBJ2-7 and V is TRBV7-9; TRBD2 aligns across 10 bases. Germline values: CDR1 SEHNR, CDR2 FQNEAQ (reference sequence). V gave up 5 bases and J gave up 7 bases; unmatched junction bases: 11. The CDR3 loop spans 15 amino acids.

The rearrangement joins TRBV2 to TRBJ1-5, with D maybe TRBD1 (5 bases). The germline V gene encodes CDR1 SNHLY and CDR2 FYNNEI. The CDR3 runs 15 residues. Trimming took 3 bases from V and 1 from J, leaving 10 bases between them. The CDR3, as DNA: TGTGCCAGCAGTGAGTACAGACAGAGCAATCAGCCCCAGCATTTT. It codes for CASSEYRQSNQPQHF.

This chain connects TRBV25-1 to TRBJ2-3, with a weak D call TRBD2 (5 bases). This CDR3 is built from 11 residues. The V gene's germline CDR1 is MGHDK and CDR2 SYGVNS. V dropped 6 bases and J dropped 14 bases, with 15 bases sitting between them. Here the CDR3 DNA reads TGTGCCAGCAGCGAGGGAATCCGGGGGTATTTT. Its translation: CASSEGIRGYF.

The chain joins TRBV27 to TRBJ2-7; TRBD1 might be the D (6 bases). CDR1 and CDR2 from the germline V gene are MNHEY and SMNVEV (reference sequence). The V gene lost 5 bases and the J gene lost 12 bases, with 20 bases spanning the gap. The CDR3 loop spans 13 amino acids. CDR3 sequence: CASSTVQGFRVYF. The DNA of the CDR3 is TGTGCCAGCAGTACAGTTCAGGGGTTTAGGGTGTACTTC.

There are a few counts of this clone. This chain links TRBV5-4 with TRBJ2-7, with 7 bases lining up with TRBD1. CDR3 length: 15 residues. The junction had 11 bases not matched to a gene; V was cut back by 4 bases and J by 4 bases. From germline, CDR1 is SGHNT and CDR2 YYREEE (reference sequence). CDR3 DNA: TGTGCCAGCAGCCTGGGGACAGCTGCGACTTACGAGCAGTACTTC. Translating gives CASSLGTAATYEQYF.

The J gene is TRBJ1-5, the V gene TRBV28; D uncertain. CDR1 MDHEN and CDR2 SYDVKM come from the germline V gene. This CDR3 is built from 16 residues. Trimming removed 7 bases from V and 2 bases from J, with 18 bases in between. CDR3 sequence: CASTRRLEGGNQPQHF. The CDR3 DNA reads as TGTGCCAGCACGAGACGTTTGGAGGGAGGCAATCAGCCCCAGCATTTT.

This chain links TRBV7-8 with TRBJ2-7; tentative D call: TRBD1 (6 bases). Germline loops: CDR1 SGHVS, CDR2 FQNEAQ. V dropped 1 base and J dropped 2 bases, with 15 bases sitting between them. CDR3 size: 16 residues. The CDR3 sequence is CASSLGGPRTPYEQYF. CDR3 DNA sequence: TGTGCCAGCAGCTTAGGGGGGCCACGCACCCCCTACGAGCAGTACTTC.

This clone showed up many times. V and J are TRBV5-1 and TRBJ2-3; 8 bases match TRBD2. Germline CDR1 is SGHRS and CDR2 is YFSETQ. Trimming cost V 2 bases and J 2 bases; bases outside gene matches: 7. The CDR3 is 16 residues long. The CDR3 DNA follows: TGCGCCAGCAGCTTAGGACTAGCAACCACCACAGATACGCAGTATTTT. It translates to CASSLGLATTTDTQYF.

The rearrangement uses TRBV19 and TRBJ2-1; 7 nucleotides align to TRBD1. J lost 0 bases, V lost 2 bases, and 16 bases had no gene match. This CDR3 is built from 20 residues. Germline V CDR1 and CDR2: LNHDA, SQIVND (reference sequence). The CDR3 sequence: CASSIPVPGQRPSSYNEQFF. CDR3 DNA sequence: TGTGCCAGTAGTATACCTGTCCCGGGACAGCGGCCGAGCTCCTACAATGAGCAGTTCTTC.

The gene calls are TRBV25-1 and TRBJ2-5; 11 nucleotides agree with TRBD1. CDR3 length equals 15 residues. CDR1 and CDR2 (germline): MGHDK, SYGVNS. Trimming cost V 5 bases and J 4 bases; bases outside gene matches: 6. This CDR3 is CASSKGQGVSETQYF. CDR3 nucleotides: TGTGCCAGCAGTAAGGGACAGGGGGTTTCAGAGACCCAGTACTTC.

This clone was detected only a few times. The CDR3 is CASSRGTGDSYEQYF. CDR3 coding DNA: TGCGCCAGCAGCCGAGGGACAGGGGATTCCTACGAGCAGTACTTC. The rearrangement uses TRBV4-1 and TRBJ2-7, with 10 nucleotides matching TRBD1. The CDR3 loop spans 15 amino acids. Germline V gene lookup returns CDR1 MGHRA and CDR2 YSYEKL. V was pared by 4 bases and J by 1 base, with 4 bases of the junction left unmatched.

This chain uses TRBV7-2 with TRBJ2-7; 7 bases map to TRBD1. Losses at the gene ends were 8 bases for V and 0 bases for J; bases not matched to a gene: 4. Germline CDR1 and CDR2: SGHTA and FQGNSA. This CDR3 has 13 residues. The CDR3 loop reads CASCRDSSYEQYF. DNA of the CDR3: TGTGCCAGCTGTAGGGACAGCTCCTACGAGCAGTACTTC.